The clone carrying this T cell receptor (beta chain) was detected only a few times. Germline lookup yields CDR1 WSHSY and CDR2 SAAADI. This CDR3 is 11 amino acids long. V was pared by 4 bases and J by 5 bases, with 6 bases between. A multiplex PCR was run with 60 Vbeta primers and 13 Jbeta primers. This table comes from immunoSEQ multiplex PCR, and its TCRdb copy is limited to in-frame clones, with some not included. The sample carries about 140,000 clones, approximately 8.9% recorded once. The sample belongs to a study of cytomegalovirus exposure and HLA in healthy donors. The V gene is TRBV10-2, the J gene TRBJ2-7; D unresolved. The sequence was collected from a woman between 35 and 50 years old in good health and CMV-seropositive. Sequenced material: PBMCs. The CDR3 sequence is CASSGGDEQYF. CDR3 in DNA: TGCGCCAGCAGTGGCGGCGACGAGCAGTACTTC.